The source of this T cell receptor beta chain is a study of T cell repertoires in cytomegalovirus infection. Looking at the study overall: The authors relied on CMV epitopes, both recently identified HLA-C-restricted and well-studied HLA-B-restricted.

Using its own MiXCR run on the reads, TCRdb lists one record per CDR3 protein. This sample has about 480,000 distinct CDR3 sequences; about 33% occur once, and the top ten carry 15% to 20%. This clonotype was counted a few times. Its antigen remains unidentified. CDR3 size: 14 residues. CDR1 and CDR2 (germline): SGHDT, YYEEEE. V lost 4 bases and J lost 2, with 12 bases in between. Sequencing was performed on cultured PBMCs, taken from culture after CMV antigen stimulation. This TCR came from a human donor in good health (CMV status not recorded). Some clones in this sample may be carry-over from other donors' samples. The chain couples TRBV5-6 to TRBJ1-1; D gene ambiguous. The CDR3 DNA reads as TGTGCCAGCAGCGGCGGCGGGATAAACACTGAAGCTTTCTTT. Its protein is CASSGGGINTEAFF.